One and the same sample provided the 30 T cell receptor beta chains below, sequenced in a study of control samples from healthy donors and cancer patients. The repertoire was sequenced with immunoSEQ multiplex PCR; TCRdb's copy has only in-frame clones and lacks some. Among over 85,000 clones listed, approximately 91% were seen once. The specimen sequenced was PBMCs. These receptors all come from a woman aged 45-65 years with colorectal cancer.

This clone was detected only once. The chain has TRBV5-1 and TRBJ1-5; the match to TRBD1 covers 8 bases. V lost 0 bases to trimming and J lost 7 bases; unmatched junction nucleotides: 6. This CDR3 has 15 amino acids. Looked up from germline, CDR1 is SGHRS and CDR2 is YFSETQ. Written as DNA, the CDR3 is TGCGCCAGCAGCTTGGGGACAGGGCGAAACCAGCCCCAGCATTTT. The encoded protein is CASSLGTGRNQPQHF.

This clone was found once. The rearrangement joins TRBV23-1 to TRBJ2-7, with D possibly being TRBD1 or TRBD2 (5 bases each). TRBV23-1 is noted as an ORF with a role that remains uncertain. This CDR3 is 17 amino acids long. V dropped 4 bases and J dropped 4 bases, with 23 bases sitting between them. The CDR3 DNA follows: TGCGCCAGCAGTCGAAACTTTCACAAAGAGGGGCATTACGAGCAGTACGTC. Translating it yields CASSRNFHKEGHYEQYV.

The J gene is TRBJ1-2, the V gene TRBV23-1, with D tentatively TRBD1 (5 bases). TRBV23-1 has ORF status, its function being uncertain. V lost 4 bases, J lost 5 bases, and 17 bases lay in between. This CDR3 is built from 15 residues. Written as DNA, the CDR3 is TGCGCCAGCAGTCGCACGGGGGGATCCAAATATGGCTACACCTTC. Its protein is CASSRTGGSKYGYTF.

The gene calls are TRBV6-5 and TRBJ1-3, with D perhaps TRBD1 (6 bases). Trimming stripped 7 bases from V and 2 bases from J, with 12 bases between. The germline gives CDR1 MNHEY, CDR2 SVGAGI. CDR3 size: 14 residues. CDR3 coding DNA: TGTGCCAGCACCCCCTCAGGGGCTGGAAACACCATATATTTT. Residues: CASTPSGAGNTIYF.

As to this clone: One end of the junction does not line up with germline, which may come from a read error. The chain couples TRBV12-5 to TRBJ2-5, with unresolved D. CDR1 is LGHNT and CDR2 is FRNRAP in the germline V gene. This CDR3 comprises 12 residues. CDR3 loop: CASGLVWGTQYF. The CDR3 nucleotides are TGTGCTAGCGGTTTGGTATGGGGGACCCAGTACTTC.

The gene calls are TRBV9 and TRBJ2-5; weak D call: TRBD1 (5 bases). The V and J ends lost 4 bases and 4 bases respectively, with 26 bases between them. The CDR3 covers 18 residues. Germline V CDR1 and CDR2: SGDLS, YYNGEE. As DNA, the CDR3 is TGTGCCAGCAGCCCTAGGTGGGGCTACCCTTCGTCGGGAGAGACCCAGTACTTC. Translating it yields CASSPRWGYPSSGETQYF.

This sequence joins TRBV6-2 or TRBV6-3 and TRBJ2-2, with 12 positions matching TRBD2. CDR1 is MNHEY, CDR2 SVGEGT, per germline. The CDR3 is 16 amino acids. Unmatched junction bases numbered 5, after V lost 3 bases and J lost 6 bases. The DNA for the CDR3 is TGTGCCAGCAGTTATGCTAGCGGGGGGGCCTCCGGGGAGCTGTTTTTT. Translating it yields CASSYASGGASGELFF.

The CDR3 DNA reads as TGCGCCAGCAGCTTGGGATTGCGTCAGGGCGCCGCCAATGAGCAGTTCTTC. Protein product: CASSLGLRQGAANEQFF. The gene calls are TRBV5-1 and TRBJ2-1, with D possibly TRBD1 on 5 matching bases. V was pared by 0 bases and J by 6 bases, with 19 bases between. The CDR3 is made up of 17 amino acids. Per the germline V gene, CDR1 is SGHRS and CDR2 is YFSETQ.

This clone came up a few times. This rearrangement joins TRBV9 to TRBJ1-4, with D possibly TRBD1 on 5 matching bases. This CDR3 comprises 14 residues. In germline, CDR1 is SGDLS, CDR2 YYNGEE. Deletions cut 4 bases from V and 8 bases from J, with 15 bases between. CDR3 residues: CASSRGGLGEKLFF. CDR3 DNA: TGTGCCAGCAGCAGGGGCGGGCTGGGAGAAAAACTGTTTTTT.

This clone was found once. The V and J genes are TRBV28 and TRBJ1-5; TRBD1 aligns across 9 bases. CDR1 and CDR2 from the germline V gene are MDHEN and SYDVKM. V was pared by 6 bases and J by 7 bases, with 10 bases of the junction left unmatched. The CDR3 sequence is 15 residues long. The CDR3 region has the DNA TGTGCCAGCAGCTCACTCGGGACAGGGTACCAGCCCCAGCATTTT. Translating gives CASSSLGTGYQPQHF.

The V gene is TRBV4-3, the J gene TRBJ1-1; no firm D call. Trimming took off 0 bases at V and 5 bases at J, with 7 bases between the two ends. Per the germline V gene, CDR1 is LGHNA and CDR2 is YSLEER. This CDR3 has 13 amino acids. CDR3 nucleotides: TGCGCCAGCAGCCAAGATGGGAGTACTGAAGCTTTCTTT. Protein product: CASSQDGSTEAFF.

V usage is TRBV19 and J usage is TRBJ1-5; no firm D call. The V end lost 5 bases, the J end lost 3 bases, and 14 bases lay between the germline ends. The CDR3 is 15 residues long. Germline CDR1 reads LNHDA; CDR2 reads SQIVND (reference sequence). The DNA for the CDR3 is TGTGCCAGTAGTCCTCAGTTTCCTGACAATCAGCCCCAGCATTTT. Its translation: CASSPQFPDNQPQHF. Filled out from reference TRBV19 and TRBJ1-5, the complete variable domain reads DGGITQSPKYLFRKEGQNVTLSCEQNLNHDAMYWYRQDPGQGLRLIYYSQIVNDFQKGDIAEGYSVSREKKESFPLTVTSAQKNPTAFYLCASSPQFPDNQPQHFGDGTRLSIL.

The CDR3 DNA is TGTGCCAGCAGCCTCTGGGGCGCAGCTTTGGCTGAAGCTTTCTTT. As protein: CASSLWGAALAEAFF. The genes are TRBV6-5 and TRBJ1-1; a weak D match, TRBD1 (5 bases). Germline loops: CDR1 MNHEY, CDR2 SVGAGI. The CDR3 sequence is 15 residues long. Between the trimmed V and J ends, which lost 6 bases and 6 bases, there was a span of 20 bases.

The chain is built from TRBV7-3 and TRBJ2-5; 9 nucleotides line up with TRBD2. Germline V lookup: CDR1 SGHTA, CDR2 FQGTGA. CDR3 length equals 15 residues. V lost 5 bases, J lost 5 bases, and 9 bases stayed unmatched. CDR3 in amino acids: CASSPTAGGRETQYF. DNA for the CDR3: TGTGCCAGCAGCCCGACCGCGGGGGGGCGGGAGACCCAGTACTTC.

V and J are TRBV10-3 and TRBJ2-5; 11 nucleotides match TRBD2. The CDR3 is made up of 14 amino acids. Per the germline V gene, CDR1 is ENHRY and CDR2 is SYGVKD. Trimming removed 10 bases from V and 0 bases from J; junction bases left unmatched: 4. Written as DNA, the CDR3 is TGTGCCACCCGACTAGCGGGGAACCAAGAGACCCAGTACTTC. Residues: CATRLAGNQETQYF.

CDR3 sequence reads: CASSLEGSSSYNSPLHF. The CDR3 DNA reads as TGTGCCAGCAGCTTAGAAGGGAGTAGCTCCTATAATTCACCCCTCCACTTT. The chain combines TRBV9 with TRBJ1-6; D not certain. The CDR3 runs 17 residues. Trimming took off 4 bases at V and 0 bases at J, with 14 bases between the two ends. Germline CDR1 reads SGDLS; CDR2 reads YYNGEE.

The chain links TRBV6-4 to TRBJ2-2; D might be TRBD1 (5 bases). The CDR3 spans 14 residues. Trimming shortened V by 3 bases and J by 0 bases, and 5 bases separated the two germline ends. Germline loops: CDR1 MRHNA, CDR2 SNTAGT. For the CDR3, the DNA is TGTGCCAGCAGTGAGGACACGAACACCGGGGAGCTGTTTTTT. Protein product: CASSEDTNTGELFF.

J is TRBJ2-5 and V is TRBV10-3; possible D gene TRBD2, 7 bases. Germline CDR1 reads ENHRY; CDR2 reads SYGVKD. Deletions cut 5 bases from V and 5 bases from J, with 15 bases between. The CDR3 contains 14 residues. The CDR3 bases are TGTGCCATCAGTAACCGGGGGGCCGAGGAGACCCAGTACTTC. Translated, it gives CAISNRGAEETQYF.

The V and J genes are TRBV7-8 and TRBJ1-3; D gene uncertain. Trimming removed 1 base at V and 3 bases at J, with 7 bases between. The CDR3 contains 14 residues. CDR1 and CDR2 from the germline V gene are SGHVS and FQNEAQ. The CDR3 bases are TGTGCCAGCAGCTTAGGGGGATTTGGAAACACCATATATTTT. Encoded protein: CASSLGGFGNTIYF.

CDR3 in amino acids: CASSVVEEGYYEQYV. The CDR3 bases are TGTGCCAGCAGCGTAGTTGAGGAGGGCTACTACGAGCAGTACGTC. The chain is built from TRBV9 and TRBJ2-7; weak D call: TRBD2 (6 bases). Trimming shortened V by 0 bases and J by 3 bases, and 13 bases separated the two germline ends. The CDR3 loop spans 15 amino acids. Germline V gene sequence: CDR1 SGDLS, CDR2 YYNGEE.

The chain combines TRBV7-9 with TRBJ2-4, with D possibly TRBD2 on 7 matching bases. CDR3 size: 18 residues. The germline V and J ends were trimmed by 3 bases and 0 bases, with 18 bases remaining between them. Germline CDR1 reads SEHNR; CDR2 reads FQNEAQ (reference sequence). The CDR3 sequence is CASSFVRGGGEAKNIQYF. As DNA, the CDR3 is TGTGCCAGCAGCTTCGTTCGCGGGGGCGGGGAAGCCAAAAACATTCAGTACTTC.

The chain links TRBV5-1 to TRBJ2-1; D possibly corresponds to TRBD1 (5 bases). This CDR3 has 15 residues. The V end was cut by 0 bases, the J end by 7 bases, with 14 bases between. CDR1 is SGHRS and CDR2 is YFSETQ in the germline V gene. The DNA for the CDR3 is TGCGCCAGCAGCTTGGAGATAGGGGCCGCGAATGAGCAGTTCTTC. Translating gives CASSLEIGAANEQFF. Variable domain in full (rest from reference TRBV5-1 and TRBJ2-1): KAGVTQTPRYLIKTRGQQVTLSCSPISGHRSVSWYQQTPGQGLQFLFEYFSETQRNKGNFPGRFSGRQFSNSRSEMNVSTLELGDSALYLCASSLEIGAANEQFFGPGTRLTVL.

The V and J genes are TRBV2 and TRBJ2-3, with 7 bases fitting TRBD1. With V trimmed by 2 bases and J by 5 bases, 4 bases remained unmatched. There are 14 residues in the CDR3. CDR1 is SNHLY and CDR2 is FYNNEI in the germline V gene. The CDR3 protein is CASSEQGEVDTQYF. The CDR3 DNA sequence: TGTGCCAGCAGTGAACAGGGGGAAGTAGATACGCAGTATTTT.

V is TRBV9 and J is TRBJ1-3; D is undetermined. This CDR3 region has 11 residues. Germline-derived CDR1 and CDR2 are SGDLS and YYNGEE. Trimming stripped 4 bases from V and 4 bases from J, with 3 bases between. DNA of the CDR3: TGTGCCAGCAGCAAGGGAAACACCATATATTTT. This sequence encodes CASSKGNTIYF.

For this clone: At the DNA level, this CDR3 is encoded by other sequences in the same sample as well. This sequence joins TRBV27 and TRBJ2-5; 12 positions match TRBD2. J gave up 5 bases and V 3 bases, and 4 bases lay outside the gene matches. Germline V lookup: CDR1 MNHEY, CDR2 SMNVEV (reference sequence). The CDR3 extends over 15 amino acids. As DNA, the CDR3 is TGTGCCAGCAGTTTCCTAGCGGGGGGGCTTGAGACCCAGTACTTC. It yields the protein CASSFLAGGLETQYF.

The chain has TRBV5-1 and TRBJ2-2, with TRBD2 identical over 9 bases. Trimming at V came to 4 bases and at J to 5 bases, leaving 3 bases not matched to a gene. The CDR3 runs 14 residues. The germline CDR1 and CDR2 sequences are SGHRS and YFSETQ. The chain's CDR3 is CASSSLAGTGELFF. CDR3 nucleotide sequence: TGCGCCAGCAGCAGCCTAGCGGGGACCGGGGAGCTGTTTTTT.

V is TRBV25-1 and J is TRBJ2-3, with a possible D match to TRBD1 (6 bases). CDR3 length: 15 residues. V was trimmed by 5 bases and J by 3 bases, leaving 15 bases between them. Germline lookup yields CDR1 MGHDK and CDR2 SYGVNS. CDR3 sequence: CASSINRVSTDTQYF. The DNA for the CDR3 is TGTGCCAGCAGTATAAACAGGGTCTCTACAGATACGCAGTATTTT.

The chain joins TRBV6-5 to TRBJ1-2, with 9 positions matching TRBD1. The CDR3 sequence is 13 residues long. Germline loops: CDR1 MNHEY, CDR2 SVGAGI. V dropped 7 bases and J dropped 4; count of bases not matched to a gene: 4. The CDR3 spells CASTSDRGYGYTF. CDR3 DNA sequence: TGTGCCAGCACTTCGGACAGGGGCTATGGCTACACCTTC.

The chain combines TRBV4-1 with TRBJ1-2; D is unclear. From germline, CDR1 is MGHRA and CDR2 YSYEKL. This CDR3 contains 16 residues. V was trimmed by 0 bases and J by 2 bases, leaving 13 bases between them. The CDR3 nucleotides read TGCGCCAGCAGCCAAGATACCACAGCTCGGAACTATGGCTACACCTTC. Encoded protein: CASSQDTTARNYGYTF.

The V and J genes are TRBV18 and TRBJ2-6; D unresolved. The CDR3 extends over 15 amino acids. V shed 2 bases and J shed 1 base, with 6 bases lying between them. Germline V gene sequence: CDR1 KGHSH, CDR2 LQKENI. Here the CDR3 reads CASSPSYSGANVLTF. In nucleotides, the CDR3 is TGTGCCAGCTCACCATCCTATTCTGGGGCCAACGTCCTGACTTTC.